The rows below give T cell receptor beta chains drawn from one sample of a study of T cells after yellow fever vaccination. TCRdb passed the 5' RACE reads through MiXCR, listing each CDR3 protein once. The repertoire has 500,000 to 650,000 distinct CDR3 sequences, 17% of them found once; the top ten carry about 18%. Source: PBMCs, taken 5 days after the first yellow fever vaccination. These receptors were obtained from a man younger than 30 who received the YFV17D yellow fever vaccine. Each CDR3 is given with its conserved first and last residue. A D gene is named only where the DNA matches it firmly. Size values are once, few and many counts, or a class for expanded clones, and some rows have none.

few	TRBJ1-3	TRBD1	TRBV12-3/TRBV12-4	CASILGQGAGNTIYF	TGTGCCAGCATCTTGGGACAGGGGGCTGGAAACACCATATATTTT
few	TRBJ2-1	TRBD2	TRBV5-1	CASSSGRTRVTEQFF	TGCGCCAGCAGCTCGGGCCGGACTAGGGTGACTGAGCAGTTCTTC
few	TRBJ2-5	NA	TRBV7-9	CASSLSQGIGYF	TGTGCCAGCAGCTTATCTCAGGGAATCGGGTACTTC
many	TRBJ2-1	TRBD2	TRBV24-1	CATSPSGGLSSYNEQFF	TGTGCCACCAGTCCTAGCGGGGGCCTAAGCTCCTACAATGAGCAGTTCTTC
NA	TRBJ2-6	NA	TRBV6-5	CASSFLVGGTGANVLTF	TGTGCCAGCAGTTTCCTCGTGGGGGGTACTGGGGCCAACGTCCTGACTTTC
NA	TRBJ2-1	TRBD2	TRBV7-9	CASSPIGLAAYNEQFF	TGTGCCAGCAGCCCCATTGGACTAGCAGCCTACAATGAGCAGTTCTTC
NA	TRBJ2-5	TRBD1	TRBV12-3/TRBV12-4	CASSLLGQQETQYF	TGTGCCAGCAGTTTATTGGGACAGCAAGAGACCCAGTACTTC
NA	TRBJ1-1	TRBD1	TRBV15	CATSTERTGPMNTEAFF	TGTGCCACCAGCACGGAAAGGACAGGGCCTATGAACACTGAAGCTTTCTTT
NA	TRBJ2-4	NA	TRBV20-1	CSAGGVIKNIQYF	TGCAGTGCTGGGGGAGTCATTAAAAACATTCAGTACTTC
few	TRBJ1-1	NA	TRBV5-1	CASGSGELNTEAFF	TGCGCCAGCGGCTCTGGGGAACTGAACACTGAAGCTTTCTTT
few	TRBJ2-5	TRBD1	TRBV20-1	CSALDRVETQYF	TGCAGTGCTCTGGACAGGGTAGAGACCCAGTACTTC
many	TRBJ2-7	NA	TRBV2	CASSPRGASYEQYF	TGTGCCAGCAGTCCCCGGGGGGCCTCCTACGAGCAGTACTTC
many	TRBJ1-3	TRBD1	TRBV14	CASSQVTAGGYRSGNTIYF	TGTGCCAGCAGCCAAGTAACGGCAGGGGGTTACCGCTCTGGAAACACCATATATTTT
many	TRBJ2-7	NA	TRBV3-1	CASSRPGRTFYEQYF	TGTGCCAGCAGCCGGCCGGGACGGACTTTCTACGAGCAGTACTTC
few	TRBJ1-2	TRBD1	TRBV5-5	CASSLRQGDYGYTF	TGTGCCAGCAGCTTGAGGCAGGGGGACTATGGCTACACCTTC
few	TRBJ2-3	TRBD1	TRBV7-9	CASSADRETDTQYF	TGTGCCAGCAGCGCGGACAGGGAAACAGATACGCAGTATTTT
NA	TRBJ1-1	NA	TRBV4-3	CASSQDLRQGRDTEAFF	TGCGCCAGCAGCCAAGATCTTCGGCAGGGGAGGGACACTGAAGCTTTCTTT
few	TRBJ2-1	TRBD2	TRBV18	CASSPTGLAGGNEQFF	TGTGCCAGCTCACCGACGGGGCTAGCGGGGGGCAATGAGCAGTTCTTC
many	TRBJ2-1	TRBD2	TRBV18	CASSPLPAGGNEQFF	TGTGCCAGCTCACCACTGCCAGCGGGGGGGAATGAGCAGTTCTTC
NA	TRBJ1-5	NA	TRBV10-3	CAISESKRSPDQPQHF	TGTGCCATCAGTGAGTCGAAGAGGTCACCCGATCAGCCCCAGCATTTT
few	TRBJ1-1	TRBD1	TRBV20-1	CSSGRTGRGTEAFF	TGCAGCTCCGGACGGACAGGCAGGGGGACTGAAGCTTTCTTT
NA	TRBJ2-3	NA	TRBV10-3	CAISPSRPDTQYF	TGTGCCATCAGTCCTAGCAGGCCAGATACGCAGTATTTT
few	TRBJ2-7	NA	TRBV5-1	CASSLEQGPEYEQYF	TGCGCCAGCAGCTTGGAACAGGGCCCGGAGTACGAGCAGTACTTC
NA	TRBJ2-1	NA	TRBV12-3/TRBV12-4	CASSEANPNEQFF	TGTGCCAGCAGTGAAGCAAATCCCAATGAGCAGTTCTTC
many	TRBJ2-3	NA	TRBV7-7	CASSSSGPTDTQYF	TGTGCTAGCAGCTCTTCAGGCCCCACAGATACGCAGTATTTT
few	TRBJ1-5	NA	TRBV20-1	CSARHPTGNQPQHF	TGCAGTGCTAGACACCCCACGGGCAATCAGCCCCAGCATTTT
many	TRBJ2-3	NA	TRBV29-1	CSFGQTDTQYF	TGCAGCTTTGGACAGACAGATACGCAGTATTTT
NA	TRBJ1-1	NA	TRBV20-1	CSASNNRAPNTEAFF	TGCAGTGCTAGCAATAATAGGGCGCCGAACACTGAAGCTTTCTTT
NA	TRBJ2-7	TRBD1	TRBV6-5	CASSYAGQGYEQYF	TGTGCCAGCAGTTACGCCGGACAGGGCTACGAGCAGTACTTC
few	TRBJ2-1	NA	TRBV6-2/TRBV6-3	CAGGGVLYNEQFF	TGTGCCGGAGGTGGAGTCCTCTACAATGAGCAGTTCTTC
many	TRBJ1-5	NA	TRBV12-3/TRBV12-4	CASSFSDRNQPQHF	TGTGCCAGCAGTTTTAGTGACCGCAATCAGCCCCAGCATTTT
NA	TRBJ2-1	TRBD2	TRBV20-1	CSASGTPLTSGGDEQFF	TGCAGTGCTAGCGGAACCCCCTTAACTAGCGGGGGTGATGAGCAGTTCTTC
NA	TRBJ2-1	NA	TRBV7-8	CASSSGRASPNEQFF	TGTGCCAGCAGCTCCGGTCGGGCTAGCCCCAATGAGCAGTTCTTC
few	TRBJ1-1	NA	TRBV6-5	CASRLQGWGMNTEAFF	TGTGCCAGCAGGTTACAGGGTTGGGGGATGAACACTGAAGCTTTCTTT
NA	TRBJ1-6	NA	TRBV2	CASTWRQMNSPLHF	TGTGCCAGCACCTGGAGACAGATGAATTCACCCCTCCACTTT
few	TRBJ1-6	NA	TRBV15	CATSGPVGRLNSPLHF	TGTGCCACCAGCGGGCCAGTGGGCAGGCTGAATTCACCCCTCCACTTT
few	TRBJ1-1	NA	TRBV3-1	CASSQDRTRTEAFF	TGTGCCAGCAGCCAAGATAGGACGAGGACTGAAGCTTTCTTT
NA	TRBJ1-2	TRBD1	TRBV11-2	CASSTIGDREDNYGYTF	TGTGCCAGCAGCACCATTGGGGACAGGGAGGATAACTATGGCTACACCTTC
NA	TRBJ1-6	NA	TRBV7-6	CASSFTRNSPLHF	TGTGCCAGCAGCTTTACCCGTAATTCACCCCTCCACTTT
NA	TRBJ2-3	NA	TRBV18	CASSPRRGPYTDTQYF	TGTGCCAGCTCACCACGGCGGGGGCCTTACACAGATACGCAGTATTTT
few	TRBJ2-3	TRBD1	TRBV4-2	CASSQDRGLGTDTQYF	TGTGCCAGCAGCCAAGATAGGGGGCTGGGGACAGATACGCAGTATTTT
few	TRBJ1-6	TRBD1	TRBV10-3	CAIRGSQTGGTSSPLHF	TGTGCCATCAGGGGTTCCCAAACAGGGGGAACAAGTTCACCCCTCCACTTT
many	TRBJ2-1	NA	TRBV4-3	CASSQESYNEQFF	TGCGCCAGCAGCCAAGAGTCCTACAATGAGCAGTTCTTC
NA	TRBJ2-6	NA	TRBV6-1	CASSGTLSGANVLTF	TGTGCCAGCAGTGGGACTCTCTCTGGGGCCAACGTCCTGACTTTC
NA	TRBJ2-2	TRBD1	TRBV6-5	CASSYQRGTGLNTGELFF	TGTGCCAGCAGTTATCAAAGGGGGACAGGGTTGAACACCGGGGAGCTGTTTTTT
NA	TRBJ1-6	TRBD1	TRBV27	CASSAWDRGESSPLHF	TGTGCCAGCAGTGCGTGGGACAGGGGGGAAAGTTCACCCCTCCACTTT
NA	TRBJ2-6	NA	TRBV27	CASSLFGGVGSGANVLTF	TGTGCCAGCAGTTTATTCGGGGGCGTGGGATCTGGGGCCAACGTCCTGACTTTC
NA	TRBJ1-2	NA	TRBV20-1	CSATVGGLGGYTF	TGCAGTGCCACCGTGGGGGGCCTGGGTGGCTACACCTTC
many	TRBJ1-5	TRBD1	TRBV7-8	CASSPRDRSGYSNQPQHF	TGTGCCAGCAGCCCCAGGGACAGGAGTGGATATAGCAATCAGCCCCAGCATTTT
few	TRBJ2-5	NA	TRBV7-2	CASSSPRTKETQYF	TGTGCCAGCAGCTCACCTCGGACTAAAGAGACCCAGTACTTC
few	TRBJ1-2	NA	TRBV28	CASRPSLGAFYGYTF	TGTGCCAGCAGACCCTCCTTGGGGGCTTTCTATGGCTACACCTTC
NA	TRBJ2-1	NA	TRBV24-1	CATSSATGIYNEQFF	TGTGCCACCAGCTCTGCAACAGGGATCTACAATGAGCAGTTCTTC
NA	TRBJ1-4	NA	TRBV9	CASSVDQTTNEKLFF	TGTGCCAGCAGCGTAGATCAGACAACTAATGAAAAACTGTTTTTT
few	TRBJ1-5	TRBD1	TRBV16	CASTQGASNQPQHF	TGTGCCAGCACCCAGGGGGCTAGCAATCAGCCCCAGCATTTT